These T cell receptor beta chains were read from a single sample in a study of blood T cell repertoires in COVID-19. The assay was immunoSEQ multiplex PCR, and TCRdb's table has in-frame clones only and misses some. The sample lists fewer than 450,000 clones; around 88% were seen once. Input material: peripheral blood. Source of these receptors: a woman between 50 and 59 years old with COVID-19, enrolled during active disease. CDR3s include the opening cysteine and the closing phenylalanine or tryptophan. The D gene is left open where the match is weak. Clone sizes are given selectively: once, few, many, or a class where the clone is expanded.

D gene: -; clone size: -; J gene: TRBJ1-2; V gene: TRBV4-1; CDR3 protein: CASSQGLPPVGYGYTF; CDR3 DNA: TGCGCCAGCAGCCAAGGACTTCCACCGGTTGGCTATGGCTACACCTTC
D gene: TRBD2; clone size: -; J gene: TRBJ2-7; V gene: TRBV5-6; CDR3 protein: CASSLGLAGGLQYF; CDR3 DNA: TGTGCCAGCAGCTTGGGACTAGCGGGGGGACTGCAGTACTTC
D gene: TRBD1; clone size: -; J gene: TRBJ2-1; V gene: TRBV7-9; CDR3 protein: CASSLRVSGGRTPYNEQFF; CDR3 DNA: TGTGCCAGCAGCTTAAGGGTATCAGGGGGCAGAACCCCCTACAATGAGCAGTTCTTC
D gene: -; clone size: once; J gene: TRBJ2-2; V gene: TRBV5-1; CDR3 protein: CASSLGGWDTGELFF; CDR3 DNA: TGCGCCAGCAGCTTGGGAGGTTGGGACACCGGGGAGCTGTTTTTT
D gene: -; clone size: -; J gene: TRBJ2-3; V gene: TRBV7-2; CDR3 protein: CASSFRQGLTTDTQYF; CDR3 DNA: TGTGCCAGCAGCTTTAGACAGGGACTGACCACAGATACGCAGTATTTT
D gene: -; clone size: -; J gene: TRBJ1-2; V gene: TRBV9; CDR3 protein: CASTTGGGGTGYTF; CDR3 DNA: TGTGCCAGCACCACAGGTGGAGGAGGGACTGGCTACACCTTC
D gene: TRBD1; clone size: once; J gene: TRBJ1-2; V gene: TRBV12-5; CDR3 protein: CASGPDRPYGYTF; CDR3 DNA: TGTGCTAGTGGTCCGGACAGGCCTTATGGCTACACCTTC
D gene: TRBD1; clone size: -; J gene: TRBJ2-5; V gene: TRBV19; CDR3 protein: CASSGQGTSTEETQYF; CDR3 DNA: TGTGCCAGTAGTGGACAGGGTACATCCACCGAAGAGACCCAGTACTTC
D gene: -; clone size: -; J gene: TRBJ1-1; V gene: TRBV5-6; CDR3 protein: CASSPGSGTEAFF; CDR3 DNA: TGTGCCAGCAGCCCGGGATCGGGCACTGAAGCTTTCTTT
D gene: -; clone size: -; J gene: TRBJ1-2; V gene: TRBV2; CDR3 protein: CASRQQGISGYTF; CDR3 DNA: TGTGCCAGCAGGCAACAGGGTATCTCTGGCTACACCTTC
D gene: -; clone size: once; J gene: TRBJ1-2; V gene: TRBV11-2; CDR3 protein: CASSLVISGSGYTF; CDR3 DNA: TGTGCCAGCAGCTTAGTAATTTCGGGTTCGGGCTACACCTTC
D gene: -; clone size: -; J gene: TRBJ1-2; V gene: TRBV27; CDR3 protein: CASSFFTGHGYTF; CDR3 DNA: TGTGCCAGCAGTTTTTTTACAGGTCATGGCTACACCTTC
D gene: -; clone size: -; J gene: TRBJ2-7; V gene: TRBV4-1; CDR3 protein: CASSQWLAYEQYF; CDR3 DNA: TGCGCCAGCAGCCAATGGCTAGCCTACGAGCAGTACTTC
D gene: -; clone size: -; J gene: TRBJ1-1; V gene: TRBV2; CDR3 protein: CASSGVGVLGFEAFF; CDR3 DNA: TGTGCCAGCAGTGGGGTAGGGGTCTTGGGATTTGAAGCTTTCTTT
D gene: -; clone size: -; J gene: TRBJ1-2; V gene: TRBV6-5; CDR3 protein: CASSYSVNGYGYTF; CDR3 DNA: TGTGCCAGCAGTTACTCGGTCAACGGCTATGGCTACACCTTC
D gene: TRBD1; clone size: -; J gene: TRBJ1-1; V gene: TRBV5-1; CDR3 protein: CASSLDRGLEAFF; CDR3 DNA: TGCGCCAGCAGCTTGGACAGGGGGCTTGAAGCTTTCTTT
D gene: -; clone size: -; J gene: TRBJ1-5; V gene: TRBV19; CDR3 protein: CATGEGNQPQHF; CDR3 DNA: TGTGCCACGGGGGAGGGCAATCAGCCCCAGCATTTT
D gene: -; clone size: -; J gene: TRBJ2-3; V gene: TRBV10-3; CDR3 protein: CAISESKSLDTQYF; CDR3 DNA: TGTGCCATCAGTGAGTCGAAGTCACTAGATACGCAGTATTTT
D gene: -; clone size: -; J gene: TRBJ1-2; V gene: TRBV29-1; CDR3 protein: CSATRRVADYGYTF; CDR3 DNA: TGCAGCGCCACTAGACGGGTTGCGGACTATGGCTACACCTTC
D gene: TRBD1; clone size: -; J gene: TRBJ1-6; V gene: TRBV5-1; CDR3 protein: CASRVDREGDSPLHF; CDR3 DNA: TGCGCCAGCAGGGTAGACAGGGAAGGCGATTCACCCCTCCACTTT
D gene: -; clone size: -; J gene: TRBJ1-5; V gene: TRBV12-3/TRBV12-4; CDR3 protein: CASTLGANQPQHF; CDR3 DNA: TGTGCCAGCACCCTTGGGGCTAATCAGCCCCAGCATTTT
D gene: TRBD1; clone size: once; J gene: TRBJ2-3; V gene: TRBV5-1; CDR3 protein: CASRPGDSFTDTQYF; CDR3 DNA: TGCGCCAGCAGACCCGGGGACAGCTTCACAGATACGCAGTATTTT
D gene: TRBD2; clone size: -; J gene: TRBJ2-3; V gene: TRBV5-1; CDR3 protein: CASCGLAGATDTQYF; CDR3 DNA: TGCGCCAGCTGCGGACTAGCGGGGGCCACAGATACGCAGTATTTT
D gene: TRBD1; clone size: -; J gene: TRBJ1-1; V gene: TRBV5-1; CDR3 protein: CASSSPQGEVTEAFF; CDR3 DNA: TGCGCCAGCAGCTCCCCACAGGGGGAGGTAACTGAAGCTTTCTTT
D gene: TRBD2; clone size: once; J gene: TRBJ2-3; V gene: TRBV6-5; CDR3 protein: CASRISGGRGDTQYF; CDR3 DNA: TGTGCCAGCAGGATAAGCGGGGGCCGGGGAGATACGCAGTATTTT
D gene: TRBD1; clone size: -; J gene: TRBJ2-6; V gene: TRBV18; CDR3 protein: CASSPGTGSSGANVLTF; CDR3 DNA: TGTGCCAGCTCCCCCGGGACAGGGAGCTCTGGGGCCAACGTCCTGACTTTC
D gene: TRBD2; clone size: -; J gene: TRBJ2-3; V gene: TRBV7-3; CDR3 protein: CASSQTSGTDTQYF; CDR3 DNA: TGTGCCAGCAGCCAGACTAGCGGTACAGATACGCAGTATTTT
D gene: TRBD1; clone size: -; J gene: TRBJ1-4; V gene: TRBV5-5; CDR3 protein: CASSPGTGGEKLFF; CDR3 DNA: TGTGCCAGCAGCCCCGGGACAGGGGGTGAAAAACTGTTTTTT
D gene: TRBD1; clone size: -; J gene: TRBJ2-1; V gene: TRBV7-9; CDR3 protein: CASSYGTGREKVQFF; CDR3 DNA: TGTGCCAGCAGCTACGGGACAGGCCGGGAAAAAGTACAGTTCTTC
D gene: TRBD1; clone size: few; J gene: TRBJ1-6; V gene: TRBV7-9; CDR3 protein: CASSPQGTGNTPLHF; CDR3 DNA: TGTGCCAGCAGCCCCCAGGGGACAGGGAACACACCCCTCCACTTT
D gene: TRBD2; clone size: -; J gene: TRBJ2-7; V gene: TRBV7-9; CDR3 protein: CASSSGGEVRYEQYF; CDR3 DNA: TGTGCCAGCAGCTCCGGGGGGGAAGTTCGCTACGAGCAGTACTTC
D gene: -; clone size: -; J gene: TRBJ2-1; V gene: TRBV2; CDR3 protein: CASSESAGTHNEQFF; CDR3 DNA: TGTGCCAGCAGTGAGTCGGCGGGGACTCACAATGAGCAGTTCTTC
D gene: -; clone size: -; J gene: TRBJ1-5; V gene: TRBV4-1; CDR3 protein: CASSLYTRDSYSNQPQHF; CDR3 DNA: TGCGCCAGCAGCCTTTATACAAGAGACAGTTATAGCAATCAGCCCCAGCATTTT
D gene: TRBD1; clone size: few; J gene: TRBJ2-7; V gene: TRBV30; CDR3 protein: CACRDSYEQYF; CDR3 DNA: TGTGCCTGCCGGGACAGCTACGAGCAGTACTTC
D gene: -; clone size: few; J gene: TRBJ1-1; V gene: TRBV6-5; CDR3 protein: CASAQGENTEAFF; CDR3 DNA: TGTGCCAGCGCACAGGGCGAGAACACTGAAGCTTTCTTT
D gene: -; clone size: -; J gene: TRBJ1-2; V gene: TRBV11-2; CDR3 protein: CASSLGVYGYTF; CDR3 DNA: TGTGCCAGCAGCTTAGGAGTCTATGGCTACACCTTC
D gene: -; clone size: -; J gene: TRBJ2-6; V gene: TRBV5-6; CDR3 protein: CASSSRWSGANVLTF; CDR3 DNA: TGTGCCAGCAGCTCCAGGTGGTCTGGGGCCAACGTCCTGACTTTC
D gene: TRBD1; clone size: -; J gene: TRBJ2-1; V gene: TRBV30; CDR3 protein: CAWRGGAKLQFF; CDR3 DNA: TGTGCCTGGAGAGGGGGCGCTAAACTACAGTTCTTC
D gene: -; clone size: -; J gene: TRBJ1-2; V gene: TRBV27; CDR3 protein: CASSLRRGPNYGYTF; CDR3 DNA: TGTGCCAGCAGTCTCCGCAGGGGTCCCAACTATGGCTACACCTTC
D gene: -; clone size: -; J gene: TRBJ1-2; V gene: TRBV27; CDR3 protein: CASSFMGAGNYGYTF; CDR3 DNA: TGTGCCAGCAGTTTTATGGGGGCCGGAAACTATGGCTACACCTTC
D gene: TRBD2; clone size: -; J gene: TRBJ2-3; V gene: TRBV23-1; CDR3 protein: CASSPQDRGESSTDTQYF; CDR3 DNA: TGCGCCAGCAGTCCCCAGGACCGGGGGGAAAGTAGCACAGATACGCAGTATTTT
D gene: TRBD1; clone size: -; J gene: TRBJ1-4; V gene: TRBV7-8; CDR3 protein: CASSLGQGLGEKLFF; CDR3 DNA: TGTGCCAGCAGCTTAGGACAGGGGTTGGGTGAAAAACTGTTTTTT
D gene: TRBD1; clone size: -; J gene: TRBJ1-5; V gene: TRBV20-1; CDR3 protein: CSASTGDYQPQHF; CDR3 DNA: TGCAGTGCTAGTACAGGGGATTATCAGCCCCAGCATTTT
D gene: TRBD1; clone size: few; J gene: TRBJ1-2; V gene: TRBV7-9; CDR3 protein: CASSTISPDRVEGYTF; CDR3 DNA: TGTGCCAGCAGCACCATAAGCCCCGACAGGGTGGAAGGCTACACCTTC